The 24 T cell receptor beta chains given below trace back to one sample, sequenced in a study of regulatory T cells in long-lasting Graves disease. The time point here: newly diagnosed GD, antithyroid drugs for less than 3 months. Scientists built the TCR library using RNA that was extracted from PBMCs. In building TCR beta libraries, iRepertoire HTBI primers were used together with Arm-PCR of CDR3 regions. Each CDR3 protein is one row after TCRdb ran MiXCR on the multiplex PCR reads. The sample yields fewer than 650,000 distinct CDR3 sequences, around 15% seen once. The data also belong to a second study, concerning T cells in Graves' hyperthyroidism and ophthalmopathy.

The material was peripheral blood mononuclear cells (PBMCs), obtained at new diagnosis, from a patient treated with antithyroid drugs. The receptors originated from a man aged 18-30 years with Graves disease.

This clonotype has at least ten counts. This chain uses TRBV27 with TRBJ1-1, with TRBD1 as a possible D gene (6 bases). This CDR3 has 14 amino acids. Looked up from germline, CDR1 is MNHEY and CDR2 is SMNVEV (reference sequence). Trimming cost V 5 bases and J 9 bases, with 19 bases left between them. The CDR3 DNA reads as TGTGCCAGCAGTATCTACAGGGAGAGGGCGAAAGCTTTCTTT. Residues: CASSIYRERAKAFF.

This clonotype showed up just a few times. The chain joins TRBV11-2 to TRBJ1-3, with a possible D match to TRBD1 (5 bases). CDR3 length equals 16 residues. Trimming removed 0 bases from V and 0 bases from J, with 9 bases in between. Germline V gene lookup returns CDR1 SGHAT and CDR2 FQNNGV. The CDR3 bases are TGTGCCAGCAGCTTAGATCGGGGCCGCTCTGGAAACACCATATATTTT. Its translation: CASSLDRGRSGNTIYF.

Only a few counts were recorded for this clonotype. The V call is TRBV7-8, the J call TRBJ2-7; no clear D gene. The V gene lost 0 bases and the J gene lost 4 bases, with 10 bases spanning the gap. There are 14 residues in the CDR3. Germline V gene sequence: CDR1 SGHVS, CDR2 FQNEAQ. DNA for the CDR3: TGTGCCAGCAGCTTAGCGGGTAGTGAGTACGAGCAGTACTTC. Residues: CASSLAGSEYEQYF.

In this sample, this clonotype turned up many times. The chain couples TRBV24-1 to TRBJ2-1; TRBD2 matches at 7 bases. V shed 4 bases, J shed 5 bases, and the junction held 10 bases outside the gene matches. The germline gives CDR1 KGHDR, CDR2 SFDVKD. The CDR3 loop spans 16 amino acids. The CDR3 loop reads CATSDSSGGRHNEQFF. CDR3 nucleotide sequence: TGTGCCACCAGTGACTCCTCGGGAGGTCGGCACAATGAGCAGTTCTTC.

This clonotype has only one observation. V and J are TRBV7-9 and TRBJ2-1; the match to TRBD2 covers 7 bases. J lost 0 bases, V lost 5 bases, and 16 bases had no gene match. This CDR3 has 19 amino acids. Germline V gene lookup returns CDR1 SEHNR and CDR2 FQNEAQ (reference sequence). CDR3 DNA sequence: TGTGCCAGCAGCCCCCTTAGCGGGTCCGTAACAGCCTCCTACAATGAGCAGTTCTTC. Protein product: CASSPLSGSVTASYNEQFF.

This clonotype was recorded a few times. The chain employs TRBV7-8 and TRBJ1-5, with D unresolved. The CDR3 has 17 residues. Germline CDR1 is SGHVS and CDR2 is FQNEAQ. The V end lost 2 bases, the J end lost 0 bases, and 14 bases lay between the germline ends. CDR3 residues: CASSLREVGHSNQPQHF. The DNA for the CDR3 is TGTGCCAGCAGCTTAAGGGAGGTGGGTCATAGCAATCAGCCCCAGCATTTT.

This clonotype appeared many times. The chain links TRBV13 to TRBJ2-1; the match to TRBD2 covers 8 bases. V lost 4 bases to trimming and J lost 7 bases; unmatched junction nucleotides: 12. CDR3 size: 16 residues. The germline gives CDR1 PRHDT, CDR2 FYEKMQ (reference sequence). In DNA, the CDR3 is TGTGCCAGCAGCTCGGACGTCAGCGGGAGAGGTAATGAGCAGTTCTTC. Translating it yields CASSSDVSGRGNEQFF.

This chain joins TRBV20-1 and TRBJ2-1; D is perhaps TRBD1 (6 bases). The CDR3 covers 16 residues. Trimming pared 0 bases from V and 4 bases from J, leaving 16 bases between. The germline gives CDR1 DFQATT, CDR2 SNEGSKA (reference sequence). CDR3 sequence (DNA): TGCAGTGCTAGAGATCGGGAACAGGGATTGTACAATGAGCAGTTCTTC. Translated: CSARDREQGLYNEQFF.

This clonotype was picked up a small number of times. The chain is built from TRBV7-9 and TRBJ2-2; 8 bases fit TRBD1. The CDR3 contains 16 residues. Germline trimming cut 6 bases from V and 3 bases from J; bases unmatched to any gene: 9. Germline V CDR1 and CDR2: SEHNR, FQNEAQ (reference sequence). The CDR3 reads CASRSGRGPDTGELFF. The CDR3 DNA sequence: TGTGCCAGCAGGTCAGGCAGGGGGCCGGACACCGGGGAGCTGTTTTTT.

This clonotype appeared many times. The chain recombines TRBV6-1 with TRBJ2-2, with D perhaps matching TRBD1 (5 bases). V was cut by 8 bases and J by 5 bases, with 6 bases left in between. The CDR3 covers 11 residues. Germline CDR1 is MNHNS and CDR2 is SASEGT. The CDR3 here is CASSGTGELFF. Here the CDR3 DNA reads TGTGCCAGCTCAGGGACCGGGGAGCTGTTTTTT.

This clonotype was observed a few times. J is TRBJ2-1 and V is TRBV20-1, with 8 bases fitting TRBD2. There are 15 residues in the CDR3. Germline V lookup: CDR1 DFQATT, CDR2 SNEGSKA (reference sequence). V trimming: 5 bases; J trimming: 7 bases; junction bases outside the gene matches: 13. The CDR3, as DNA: TGCAGTGCTGGGAATAGCGGGAACGTCTGGAATGAGCAGTTCTTC. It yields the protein CSAGNSGNVWNEQFF.

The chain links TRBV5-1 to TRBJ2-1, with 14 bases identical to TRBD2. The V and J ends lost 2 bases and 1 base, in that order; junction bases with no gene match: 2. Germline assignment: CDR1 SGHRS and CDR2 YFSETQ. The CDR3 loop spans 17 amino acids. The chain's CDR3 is CASSFGTSGSSYNEQFF. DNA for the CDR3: TGCGCCAGCAGCTTTGGGACTAGCGGGAGTTCCTACAATGAGCAGTTCTTC.

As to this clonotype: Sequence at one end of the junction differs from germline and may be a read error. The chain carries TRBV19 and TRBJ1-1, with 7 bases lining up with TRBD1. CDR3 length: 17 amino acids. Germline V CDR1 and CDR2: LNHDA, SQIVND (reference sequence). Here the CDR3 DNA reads TGTGCCGGTAGTACAAGCGCGGGACAGATACCAAACACTGAAGCTTTCTTT. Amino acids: CAGSTSAGQIPNTEAFF.

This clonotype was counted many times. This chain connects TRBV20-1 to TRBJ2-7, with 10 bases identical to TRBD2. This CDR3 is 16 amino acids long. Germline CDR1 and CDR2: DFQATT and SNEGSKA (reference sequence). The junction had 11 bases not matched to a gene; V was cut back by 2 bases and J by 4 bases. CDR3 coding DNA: TGCAGTGCTAGAAACCTACCCCCTAGCGGGAGTTACGAGCAGTACTTC. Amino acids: CSARNLPPSGSYEQYF.

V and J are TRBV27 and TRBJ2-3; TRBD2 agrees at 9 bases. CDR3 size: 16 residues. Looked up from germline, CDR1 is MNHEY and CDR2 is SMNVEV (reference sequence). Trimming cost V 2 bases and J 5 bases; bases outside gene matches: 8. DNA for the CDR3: TGTGCCAGCAGTTTACTTAGCGGGAGCGGTGGAGATACGCAGTATTTT. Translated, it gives CASSLLSGSGGDTQYF.

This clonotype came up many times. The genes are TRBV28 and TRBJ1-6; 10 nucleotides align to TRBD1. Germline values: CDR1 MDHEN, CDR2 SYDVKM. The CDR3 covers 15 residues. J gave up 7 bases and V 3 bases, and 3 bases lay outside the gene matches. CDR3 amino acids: CASSLGDRGNSPLHF. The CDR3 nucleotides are TGTGCCAGCAGTTTGGGGGACAGGGGAAATTCACCCCTCCACTTT.

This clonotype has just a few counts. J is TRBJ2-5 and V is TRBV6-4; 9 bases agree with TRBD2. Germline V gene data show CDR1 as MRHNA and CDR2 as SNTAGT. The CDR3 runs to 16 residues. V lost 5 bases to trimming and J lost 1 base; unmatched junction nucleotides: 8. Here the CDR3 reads CASSYLAGGGQETQYF. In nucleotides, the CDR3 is TGTGCCAGCAGTTACTTGGCGGGAGGGGGCCAAGAGACCCAGTACTTC.

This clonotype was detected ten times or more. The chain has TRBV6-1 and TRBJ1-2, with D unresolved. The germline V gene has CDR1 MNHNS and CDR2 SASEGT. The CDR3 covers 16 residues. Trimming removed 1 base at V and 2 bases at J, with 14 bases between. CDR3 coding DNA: TGTGCCAGCAGTGAAGAGGGCACAGTGATGAACTATGGCTACACCTTC. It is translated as CASSEEGTVMNYGYTF.

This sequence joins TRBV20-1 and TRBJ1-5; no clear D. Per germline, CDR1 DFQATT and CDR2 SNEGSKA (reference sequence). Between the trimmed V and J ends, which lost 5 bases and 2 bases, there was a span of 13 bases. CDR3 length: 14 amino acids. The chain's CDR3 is CSASPQTGNQPQHF. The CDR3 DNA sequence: TGCAGTGCTTCTCCCCAGACCGGCAATCAGCCCCAGCATTTT.

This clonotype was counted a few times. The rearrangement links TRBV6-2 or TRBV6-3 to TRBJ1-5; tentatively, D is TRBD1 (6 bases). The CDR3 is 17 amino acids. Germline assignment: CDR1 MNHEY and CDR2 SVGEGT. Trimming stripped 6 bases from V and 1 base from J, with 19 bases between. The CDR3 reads CASRRGGLVLSNQPQHF. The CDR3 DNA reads TGTGCCAGCAGGAGGGGGGGACTGGTTTTGAGCAATCAGCCCCAGCATTTT.

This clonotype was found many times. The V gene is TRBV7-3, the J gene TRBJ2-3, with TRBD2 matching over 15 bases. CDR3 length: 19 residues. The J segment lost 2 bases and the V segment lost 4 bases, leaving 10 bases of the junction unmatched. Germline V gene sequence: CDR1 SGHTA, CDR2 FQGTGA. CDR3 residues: CASSYGGLAGGPDTDTQYF. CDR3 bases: TGTGCCAGCAGCTATGGTGGACTAGCGGGAGGGCCGGACACAGATACGCAGTATTTT. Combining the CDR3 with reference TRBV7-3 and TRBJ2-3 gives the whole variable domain GAGVSQTPSNKVTEKGKYVELRCDPISGHTALYWYRQSLGQGPEFLIYFQGTGAADDSGLPNDRFFAVRPEGSVSTLKIQRTERGDSAVYLCASSYGGLAGGPDTDTQYFGPGTRLTVL.

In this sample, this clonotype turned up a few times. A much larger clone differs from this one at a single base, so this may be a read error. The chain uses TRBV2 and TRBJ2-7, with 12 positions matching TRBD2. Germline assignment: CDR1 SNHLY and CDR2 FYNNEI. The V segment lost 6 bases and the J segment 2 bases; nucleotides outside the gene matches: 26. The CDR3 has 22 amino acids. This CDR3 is CASREGVATTSGRTKSTYEQYF. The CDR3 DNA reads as TGTGCCAGCAGAGAGGGTGTCGCTACCACTAGCGGGAGGACCAAAAGCACCTACGAGCAGTACTTC.

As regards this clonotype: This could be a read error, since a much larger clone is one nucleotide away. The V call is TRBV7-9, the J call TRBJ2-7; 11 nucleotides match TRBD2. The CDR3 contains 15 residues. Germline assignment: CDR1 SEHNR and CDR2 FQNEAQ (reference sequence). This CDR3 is CASSFTGTSGYVQYF. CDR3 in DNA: TGTGCCAGCAGCTTCACCGGGACTAGCGGCTACGTGCAGTACTTC.

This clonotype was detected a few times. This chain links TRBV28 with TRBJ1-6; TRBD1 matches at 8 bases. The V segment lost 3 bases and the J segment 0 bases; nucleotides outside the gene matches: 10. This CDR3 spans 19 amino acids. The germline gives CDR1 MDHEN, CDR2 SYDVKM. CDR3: CASSLYPGQASSYNSPLHF. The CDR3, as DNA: TGTGCCAGCAGTTTGTATCCGGGACAGGCCAGCTCCTATAATTCACCCCTCCACTTT.